This paragraph covers one T cell receptor (beta chain) sequence. This CDR3 is 20 amino acids long. The V gene end was trimmed by 0 bases and the J gene end by 4 bases; junction bases not matched to a gene: 19. Germline V gene data show CDR1 as SGHDN and CDR2 as FVKESK. This sample was taken from a study of blood T cell repertoires in COVID-19. Study-level information: Samples taken during acute and convalescent COVID-19 were collected in the United States, Italy and Spain. Nucleic acid was either cDNA or gDNA, and it came from T cells, B-cell-depleted T cells, or PBMCs.

How the authors handled the data: Amplifying reference gene primers gave estimates of nucleated cell counts. Sequencing used immunoSEQ multiplex PCR; TCRdb keeps in-frame clones, though not all of them. D and trimming come from the DNA, and the V and J calls and clone size come from that table. The sample contains roughly 200,000 clones, around four fifths of which appear only once. The source is an elderly woman with active or convalescent COVID-19. This chain links TRBV14 with TRBJ2-7; the match to TRBD2 covers 9 bases. The specimen sequenced was peripheral blood. The chain's CDR3 is CASSQDWMLAGPNRRYEQYF. The CDR3 nucleotides are TGTGCCAGCAGCCAAGATTGGATGCTAGCGGGGCCGAACCGAAGGTACGAGCAGTACTTC.